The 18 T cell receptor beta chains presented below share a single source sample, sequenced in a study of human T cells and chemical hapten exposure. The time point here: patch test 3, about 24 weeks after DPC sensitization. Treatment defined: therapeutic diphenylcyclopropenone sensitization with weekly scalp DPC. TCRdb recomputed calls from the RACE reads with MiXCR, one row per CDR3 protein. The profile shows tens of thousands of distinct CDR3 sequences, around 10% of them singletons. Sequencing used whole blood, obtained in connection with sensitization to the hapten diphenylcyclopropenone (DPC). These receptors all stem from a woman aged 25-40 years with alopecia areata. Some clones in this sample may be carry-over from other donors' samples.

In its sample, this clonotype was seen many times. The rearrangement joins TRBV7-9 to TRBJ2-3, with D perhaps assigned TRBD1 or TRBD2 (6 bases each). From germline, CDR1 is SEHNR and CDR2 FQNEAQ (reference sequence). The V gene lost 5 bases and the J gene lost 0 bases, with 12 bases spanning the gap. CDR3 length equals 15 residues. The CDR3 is CASSLTGTSTDTQYF. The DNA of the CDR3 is TGTGCCAGCAGCCTCACAGGGACTAGCACAGATACGCAGTATTTT.

CDR3 nucleotide sequence: TGCAGTGCTAGTCAGGGGGCATATGGCTACACCTTC. Residues: CSASQGAYGYTF. The V gene is TRBV20-1, the J gene TRBJ1-2, with TRBD1 identical over 8 bases. Trimming removed 3 bases from V and 5 bases from J; junction bases left unmatched: 2. Germline lookup yields CDR1 DFQATT and CDR2 SNEGSKA (reference sequence). The CDR3 contains 12 residues.

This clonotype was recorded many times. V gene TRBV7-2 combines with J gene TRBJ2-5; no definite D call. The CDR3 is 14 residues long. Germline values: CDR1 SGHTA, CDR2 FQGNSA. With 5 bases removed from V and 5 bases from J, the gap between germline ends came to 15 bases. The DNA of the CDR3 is TGTGCCAGCAGCCAGGCAGCTAGGGCCGAGACCCAGTACTTC. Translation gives CASSQAARAETQYF.

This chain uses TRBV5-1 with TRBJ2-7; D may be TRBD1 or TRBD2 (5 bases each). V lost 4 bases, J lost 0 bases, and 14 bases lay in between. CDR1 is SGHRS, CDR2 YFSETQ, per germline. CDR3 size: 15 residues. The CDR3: CASSTGRWSSYEQYF. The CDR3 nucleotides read TGCGCCAGCAGCACGGGACGGTGGAGCTCCTACGAGCAGTACTTC.

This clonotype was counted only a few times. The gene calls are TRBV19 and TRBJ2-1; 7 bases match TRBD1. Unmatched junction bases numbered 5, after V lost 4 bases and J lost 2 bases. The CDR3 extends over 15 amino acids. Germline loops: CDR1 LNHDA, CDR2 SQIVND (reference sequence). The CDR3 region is CASSKTGLAYNEQFF. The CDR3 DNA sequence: TGTGCCAGTAGTAAGACAGGGTTGGCCTACAATGAGCAGTTCTTC.

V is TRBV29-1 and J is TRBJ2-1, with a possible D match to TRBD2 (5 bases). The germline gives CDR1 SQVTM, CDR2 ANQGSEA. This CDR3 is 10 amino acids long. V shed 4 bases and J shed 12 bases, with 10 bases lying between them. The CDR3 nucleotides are TGCAGCGTTGTGTACGCGGGGCAGTTCTTC. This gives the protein CSVVYAGQFF.

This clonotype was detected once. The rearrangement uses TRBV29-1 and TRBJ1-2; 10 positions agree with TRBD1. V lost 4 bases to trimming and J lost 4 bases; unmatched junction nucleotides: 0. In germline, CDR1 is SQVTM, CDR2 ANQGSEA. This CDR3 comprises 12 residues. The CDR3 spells CSVGDRGYGYTF. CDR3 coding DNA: TGCAGCGTTGGGGACAGGGGCTATGGCTACACCTTC.

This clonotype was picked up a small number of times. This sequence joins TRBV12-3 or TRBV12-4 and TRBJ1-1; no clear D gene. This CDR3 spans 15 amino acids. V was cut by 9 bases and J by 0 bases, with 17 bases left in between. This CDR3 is CASQKDGTMNTEAFF. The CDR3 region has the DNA TGTGCCAGTCAAAAGGACGGAACCATGAACACTGAAGCTTTCTTT.

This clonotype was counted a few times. The CDR3 DNA reads TGTGCCAGCAGTTTATCCCGTGCCTACGAGCAGTACTTC. Its protein is CASSLSRAYEQYF. The chain has TRBV28 and TRBJ2-7; D ambiguous. CDR3 size: 13 residues. Germline V CDR1 and CDR2: MDHEN, SYDVKM. Between the trimmed V and J ends, which lost 1 base and 2 bases, there was a span of 6 bases.

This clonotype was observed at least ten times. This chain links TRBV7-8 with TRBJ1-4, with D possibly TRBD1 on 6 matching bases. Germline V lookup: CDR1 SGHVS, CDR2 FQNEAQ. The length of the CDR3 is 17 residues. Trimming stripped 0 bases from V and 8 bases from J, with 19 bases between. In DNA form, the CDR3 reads TGTGCCAGCAGCTTAGCGCTCGGGGGGGCAATCGCCGAAAAACTGTTTTTT. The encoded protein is CASSLALGGAIAEKLFF.

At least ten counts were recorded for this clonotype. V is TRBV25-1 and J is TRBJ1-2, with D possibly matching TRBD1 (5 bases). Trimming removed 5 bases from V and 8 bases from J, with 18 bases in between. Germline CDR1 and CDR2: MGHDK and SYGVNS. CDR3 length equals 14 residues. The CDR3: CASSTDGPRGGYTF. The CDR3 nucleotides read TGTGCCAGCAGTACGGACGGCCCAAGGGGCGGCTACACCTTC.

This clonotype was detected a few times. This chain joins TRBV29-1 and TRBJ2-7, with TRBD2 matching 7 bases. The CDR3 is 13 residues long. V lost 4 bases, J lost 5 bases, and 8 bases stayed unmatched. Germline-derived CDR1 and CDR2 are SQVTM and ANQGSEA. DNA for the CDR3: TGCAGCGTTGCCCTAGCGGCAGATGACGAGCAGTACTTC. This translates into CSVALAADDEQYF.

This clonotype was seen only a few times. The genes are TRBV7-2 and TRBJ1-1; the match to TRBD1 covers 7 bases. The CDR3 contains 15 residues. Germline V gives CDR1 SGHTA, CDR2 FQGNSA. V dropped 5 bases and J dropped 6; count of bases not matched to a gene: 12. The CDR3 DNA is TGTGCCAGCAGCGCTAGGACAGGTCGTAAGGCTGAAGCTTTCTTT. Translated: CASSARTGRKAEAFF.

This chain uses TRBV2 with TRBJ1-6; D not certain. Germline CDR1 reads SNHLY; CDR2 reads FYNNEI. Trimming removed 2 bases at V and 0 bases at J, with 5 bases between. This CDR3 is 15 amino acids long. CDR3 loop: CASSELSSYNSPLHF. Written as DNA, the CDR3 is TGTGCCAGCAGTGAATTAAGCTCCTATAATTCACCCCTCCACTTT.

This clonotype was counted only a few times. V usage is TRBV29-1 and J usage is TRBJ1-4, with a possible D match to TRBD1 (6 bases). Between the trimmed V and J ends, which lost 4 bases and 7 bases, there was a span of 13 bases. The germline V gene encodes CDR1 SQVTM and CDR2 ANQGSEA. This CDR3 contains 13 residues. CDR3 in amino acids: CSVGQGKGEKLFF. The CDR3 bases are TGCAGCGTTGGGCAGGGGAAGGGTGAAAAACTGTTTTTT.

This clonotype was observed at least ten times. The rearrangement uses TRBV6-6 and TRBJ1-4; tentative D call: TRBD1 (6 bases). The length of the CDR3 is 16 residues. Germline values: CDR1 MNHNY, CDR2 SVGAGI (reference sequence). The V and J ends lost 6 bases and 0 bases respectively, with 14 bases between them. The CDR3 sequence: CASRPDSLPTNEKLFF. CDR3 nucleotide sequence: TGTGCCAGCAGACCGGACAGCTTGCCAACTAATGAAAAACTGTTTTTT.

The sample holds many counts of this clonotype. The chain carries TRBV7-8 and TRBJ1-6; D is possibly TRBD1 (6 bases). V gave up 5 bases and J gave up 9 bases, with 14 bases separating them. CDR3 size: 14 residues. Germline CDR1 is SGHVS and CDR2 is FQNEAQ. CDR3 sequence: CASSDQGSSSPLHF. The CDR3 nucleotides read TGTGCCAGCAGCGACCAGGGGTCGAGTTCACCCCTCCACTTT.

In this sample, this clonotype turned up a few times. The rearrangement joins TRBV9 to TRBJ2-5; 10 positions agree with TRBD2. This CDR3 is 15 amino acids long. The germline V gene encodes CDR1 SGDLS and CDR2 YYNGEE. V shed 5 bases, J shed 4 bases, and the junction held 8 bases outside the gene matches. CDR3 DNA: TGTGCCAGCAGTCTAGCGGGGGTTTTCGGAGAGACCCAGTACTTC. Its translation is CASSLAGVFGETQYF.